This T cell receptor (beta chain) was recorded in a study of human T cells and chemical hapten exposure. At least ten counts were recorded for this clonotype. Time point reported: patch test 2, 6 weeks after DPC sensitization. Treatment in this sample: therapeutic diphenylcyclopropenone sensitization with weekly scalp DPC. TCRdb fed the RACE reads into MiXCR, producing one record per CDR3 protein. The profile shows tens of thousands of distinct CDR3 sequences, around 3.2% of them singletons. Germline CDR1 DFQATT, CDR2 SNEGSKA (reference sequence). CDR3 size: 17 residues. Trimming stripped 6 bases from V and 0 bases from J, with 20 bases between.

Material: whole blood, obtained in connection with sensitization to the hapten diphenylcyclopropenone (DPC). The rearrangement uses TRBV20-1 and TRBJ1-4, with D possibly TRBD1 on 5 matching bases. This receptor was taken from a man aged 35-49 years with alopecia areata. Some clones in this sample may be carry-over from other donors' samples. The CDR3 DNA sequence: TGCAGTGCCGAGGTAGCAGGGCGCTCCGCAACTAATGAAAAACTGTTTTTT. Translated: CSAEVAGRSATNEKLFF.